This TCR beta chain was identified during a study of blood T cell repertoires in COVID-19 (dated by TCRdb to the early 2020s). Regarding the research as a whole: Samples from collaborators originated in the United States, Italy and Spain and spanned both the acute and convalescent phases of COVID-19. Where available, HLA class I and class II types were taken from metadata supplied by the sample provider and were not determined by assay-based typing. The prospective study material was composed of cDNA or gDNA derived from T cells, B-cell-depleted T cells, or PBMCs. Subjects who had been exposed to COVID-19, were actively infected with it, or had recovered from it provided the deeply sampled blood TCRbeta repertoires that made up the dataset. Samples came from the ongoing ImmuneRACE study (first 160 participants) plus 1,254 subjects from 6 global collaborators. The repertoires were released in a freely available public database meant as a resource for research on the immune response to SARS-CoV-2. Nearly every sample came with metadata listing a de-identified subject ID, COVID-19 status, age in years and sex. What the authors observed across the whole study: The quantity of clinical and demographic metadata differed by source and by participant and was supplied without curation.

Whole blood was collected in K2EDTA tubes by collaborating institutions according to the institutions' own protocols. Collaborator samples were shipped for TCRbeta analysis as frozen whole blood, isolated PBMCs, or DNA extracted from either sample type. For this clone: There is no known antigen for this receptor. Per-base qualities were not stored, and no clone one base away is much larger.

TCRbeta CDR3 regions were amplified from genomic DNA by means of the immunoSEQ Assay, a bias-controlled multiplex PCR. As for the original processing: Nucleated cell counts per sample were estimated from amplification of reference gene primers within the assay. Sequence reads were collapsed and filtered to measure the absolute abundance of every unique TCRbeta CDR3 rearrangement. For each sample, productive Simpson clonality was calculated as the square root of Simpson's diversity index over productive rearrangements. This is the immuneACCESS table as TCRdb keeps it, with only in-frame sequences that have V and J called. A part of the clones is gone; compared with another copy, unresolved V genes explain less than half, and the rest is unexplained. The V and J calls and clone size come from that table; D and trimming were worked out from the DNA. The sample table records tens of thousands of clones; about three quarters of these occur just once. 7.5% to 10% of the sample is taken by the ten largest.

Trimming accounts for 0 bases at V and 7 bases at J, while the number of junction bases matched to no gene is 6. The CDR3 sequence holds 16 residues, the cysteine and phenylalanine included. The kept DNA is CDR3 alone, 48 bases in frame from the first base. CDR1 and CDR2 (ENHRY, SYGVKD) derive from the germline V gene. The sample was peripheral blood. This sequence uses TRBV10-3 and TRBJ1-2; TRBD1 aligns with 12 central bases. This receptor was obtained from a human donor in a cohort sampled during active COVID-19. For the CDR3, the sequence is CAISESGTGGLGGYTF. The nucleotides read TGTGCCATCAGTGAGTCCGGGACAGGGGGCTTGGGTGGCTACACCTTC.